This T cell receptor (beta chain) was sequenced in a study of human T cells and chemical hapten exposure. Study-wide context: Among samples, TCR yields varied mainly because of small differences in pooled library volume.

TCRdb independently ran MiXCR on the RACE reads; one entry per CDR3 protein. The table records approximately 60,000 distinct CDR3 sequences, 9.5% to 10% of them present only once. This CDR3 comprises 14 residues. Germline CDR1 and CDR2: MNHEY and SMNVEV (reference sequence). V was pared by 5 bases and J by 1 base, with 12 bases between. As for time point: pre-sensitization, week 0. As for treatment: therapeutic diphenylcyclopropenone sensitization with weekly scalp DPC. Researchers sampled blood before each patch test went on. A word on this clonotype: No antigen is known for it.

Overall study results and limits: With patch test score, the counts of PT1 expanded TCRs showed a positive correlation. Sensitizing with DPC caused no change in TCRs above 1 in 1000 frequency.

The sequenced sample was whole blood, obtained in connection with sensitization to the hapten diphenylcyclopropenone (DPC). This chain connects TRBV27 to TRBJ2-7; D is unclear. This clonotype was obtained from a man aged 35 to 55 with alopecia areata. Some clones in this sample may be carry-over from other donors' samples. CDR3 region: CASSITHSSYEQYF. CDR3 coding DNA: TGTGCCAGCAGTATTACCCACAGTTCCTACGAGCAGTACTTC.